The text below deals with one T cell receptor beta chain. What antigen it recognizes has not been identified. Base qualities are not provided; no much larger clone lies one nucleotide away. This sample was taken from a study of memory CD4+ T cells and cytomegalovirus serostatus (dated by TCRdb to about 2019). Describing the broader study: The cohort included around 35 healthy adults from Belgium, of whom 9 were CMV seropositive and approximately 24 were CMV seronegative. To replicate a published TCR-based CMV serostatus classifier, the researchers sequenced the CD4+ memory TCRbeta repertoires of a Belgian cohort whose cytomegalovirus serostatus was known. Paper-wide results and their limitations: The results were interpreted as suggesting that the CMV-associated TCR signature is largely present in the CD4+ memory repertoire. On the Belgian cohort, the classifier built on the original framework reached a median bootstrapped AUC of nearly 0.96, with a 95% CI of 0.76-1.00. Of around 150 previously reported CMV-associated TCRbeta sequences, some 67 appeared in the CD4+ memory repertoires, each in one to five individuals. Unlike the original study, which covered naive and memory CD4+ and CD8+ populations, the Belgian study sequenced only CD4+CD45RO+ memory cells. For CMV serostatus prediction, a median bootstrapped AUC of roughly 0.94 was reached with the original framework, and a median bootstrapped AUC of about 0.91 was reached with a US-trained random forest.

CDR1 is given as SGHVS and CDR2 as FNYEAQ, both from the germline V gene. Its CDR3 holds 15 amino acids, cysteine through phenylalanine. Of the read, only the CDR3 DNA is kept; its 45 bases are in frame from base 1. Deletion took 7 bases off V and 5 bases off J, with a span of 15 bases between the germline ends. Single viable CD3+CD4+CD8-CD45RO+ cells were sorted as memory CD4+ T cells on a FACSAria II. To determine CMV serostatus, a Roche Elecsys assay was used that detects serum IgG against CMV pp150, pp28, p38 and p52. After thawing, total CD4+ T cells were enriched by positive selection with CD4 magnetic microbeads. The samples came from a different study that was designed specifically to examine the CD4+ T cell memory repertoire. Peripheral blood mononuclear cells were isolated and cryopreserved according to standard operating procedures, and serum was kept at -80 degrees C. CD3-PerCP (BW264/56), CD4-APC (RPA-T4), CD45RO-PE (UCHT1) and CD8-Pacific Orange (3B5) antibodies were used for staining, and non-viable cells were excluded with Sytox blue.

Genomic DNA was extracted from sorted cells with the Quick-DNA Microprep Kit. TCRbeta DNA was amplified with the immunoSEQ hsTCRbeta kit following the manufacturer's protocol. TCRbeta libraries were sequenced on an Illumina MiSeq instrument. Regarding the original processing steps: Once out-of-frame sequences had been removed, 2,204,828 distinct TCRbeta sequences were left, which works out to an average of approximately 73,000 per individual. Two values were used to score each individual: the count of 164 previously reported CMV-associated TCRbeta sequences and the total count of productive distinct TCRbeta sequences. A beta-binomial model was reimplemented in Python, and scikit-learn random forests with default parameters were trained on data from the US cohort. Classifier performance on the Belgian cohort was reported as the median AUC with percentile confidence intervals calculated over 10,000 bootstrap iterations. The source is immuneACCESS, and TCRdb retained only in-frame sequences with V and J called. Part of the clones is not carried over; for the studies checked, unresolved V genes explain less than half of this, and the remainder is unexplained. V and J calls and clone size are those listed in that table; D and trimming were worked out from the DNA. This sample gives 80,000 or so clones in total; just under 80% of them show up just once. The ten largest clones take up about 2.5% of the sample.

The receptor chain draws on TRBV7-6 and TRBJ1-6; confidence is insufficient to name the D gene. The sequence derives from an adult in good health and CMV-seropositive. Sequenced sample: memory CD4+ T cells from blood. The CDR3 in this case is CASTRGEFDNSPLHF. At the DNA level, the sequence is TGTGCCAGCACCCGCGGGGAGTTCGATAATTCACCCCTCCACTTT.